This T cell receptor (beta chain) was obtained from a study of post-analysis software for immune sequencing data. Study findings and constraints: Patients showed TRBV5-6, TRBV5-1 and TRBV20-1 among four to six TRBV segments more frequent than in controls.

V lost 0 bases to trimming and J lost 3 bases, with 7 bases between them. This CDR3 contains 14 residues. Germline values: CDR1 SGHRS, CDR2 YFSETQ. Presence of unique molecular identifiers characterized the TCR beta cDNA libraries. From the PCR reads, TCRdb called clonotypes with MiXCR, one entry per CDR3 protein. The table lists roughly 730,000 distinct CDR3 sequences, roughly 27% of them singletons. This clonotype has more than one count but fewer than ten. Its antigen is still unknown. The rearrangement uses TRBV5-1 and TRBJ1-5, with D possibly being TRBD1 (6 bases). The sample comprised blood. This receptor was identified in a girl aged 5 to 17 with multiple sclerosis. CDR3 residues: CASSLAGDNQPQHF. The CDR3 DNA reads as TGCGCCAGCAGCTTGGCAGGGGACAATCAGCCCCAGCATTTT. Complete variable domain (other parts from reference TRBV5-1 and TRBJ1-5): KAGVTQTPRYLIKTRGQQVTLSCSPISGHRSVSWYQQTPGQGLQFLFEYFSETQRNKGNFPGRFSGRQFSNSRSEMNVSTLELGDSALYLCASSLAGDNQPQHFGDGTRLSIL.